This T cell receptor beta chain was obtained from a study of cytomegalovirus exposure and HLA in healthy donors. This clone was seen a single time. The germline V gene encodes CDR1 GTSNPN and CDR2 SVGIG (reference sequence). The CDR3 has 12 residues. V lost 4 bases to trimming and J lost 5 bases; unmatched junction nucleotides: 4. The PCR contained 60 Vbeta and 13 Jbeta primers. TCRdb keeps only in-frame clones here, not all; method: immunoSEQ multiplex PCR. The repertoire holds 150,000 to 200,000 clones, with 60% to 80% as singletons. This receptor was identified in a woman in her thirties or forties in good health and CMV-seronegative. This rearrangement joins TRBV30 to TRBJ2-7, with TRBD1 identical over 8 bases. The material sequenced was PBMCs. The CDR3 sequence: CAWTGGGNEQYF. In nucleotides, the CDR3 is TGTGCCTGGACAGGGGGCGGCAACGAGCAGTACTTC.